The 7 T cell receptor beta chains presented below share a single source sample, sequenced in a study of blood T cell repertoires in COVID-19. The protocol was immunoSEQ multiplex PCR, while the TCRdb copy is restricted to in-frame clones and leaves out a portion. The sample includes just over 150,000 clones, approximately 92% of them seen just once. Material: peripheral blood. Receptors were obtained from a woman aged 50 to 65 with acute or convalescent COVID-19.

This clone was found once. The rearrangement uses TRBV5-6 and TRBJ1-1; weak D call: TRBD1 (5 bases). V was cut by 3 bases and J by 8 bases, with 17 bases left in between. The CDR3 covers 14 residues. The germline CDR1 and CDR2 sequences are SGHDT and YYEEEE. CDR3 in amino acids: CASSWRGQGLEAFF. As DNA, the CDR3 is TGTGCCAGCAGCTGGAGGGGCCAAGGGCTCGAAGCTTTCTTT.

The chain has TRBV21-1 and TRBJ2-7; whether TRBD1, the table's D call, matches the DNA was not checked. TRBV21-1 is recorded as a pseudogene. The length of the CDR3 is 16 residues. The CDR3 nucleotides are TGTGCCAGCTCGACGAATGGGGGCAGGGGGCCCTACGAGCAGTACTTC. This codes for CASSTNGGRGPYEQYF.

The rearrangement uses TRBV21-1 and TRBJ2-7; the table names TRBD1, a call not compared with the DNA. TRBV21-1 is annotated as a pseudogene. The length of the CDR3 is 14 residues. The CDR3 spells CASEYTPQGGEQYF. The CDR3 nucleotides are TGTGCCAGCGAGTATACCCCTCAGGGTGGCGAGCAGTACTTC.

The V call is TRBV5-8, the J call TRBJ2-7; the match to TRBD1 covers 8 bases. Germline assignment: CDR1 SGHTS and CDR2 YDEGEE. J was trimmed by 0 bases and V by 7 bases; bases with no gene match: 9. This CDR3 has 15 amino acids. The CDR3 sequence is CASSRRDRSSYEQYF. CDR3 nucleotide sequence: TGTGCCAGCTCACGGAGGGACAGGAGCTCCTACGAGCAGTACTTC.

V gene TRBV6-2 or TRBV6-3 combines with J gene TRBJ1-5; no reliable D call. Germline CDR1 and CDR2: MNHEY and SVGEGT. This CDR3 comprises 14 residues. V shed 6 bases and J shed 9 bases, with 18 bases lying between them. CDR3 in amino acids: CASSRGPQLGPQHF. CDR3 coding DNA: TGTGCCAGCAGCCGCGGGCCTCAGTTGGGGCCCCAGCATTTT.

This clone was observed a single time. The gene calls are TRBV7-9 and TRBJ2-1, with TRBD1 identical over 7 bases. CDR1 is SEHNR and CDR2 is FQNEAQ in the germline V gene (reference sequence). J gave up 0 bases and V 5 bases, and 4 bases lay outside the gene matches. The CDR3 is 15 amino acids. This chain's CDR3 is CASSAGTVSYNEQFF. CDR3 in DNA: TGTGCCAGCAGCGCCGGGACAGTCTCCTACAATGAGCAGTTCTTC.

The V gene is TRBV6-6, the J gene TRBJ1-5; TRBD1 is a possible D gene (5 bases). Trimming stripped 0 bases from V and 4 bases from J, with 13 bases between. CDR1 and CDR2 from the germline V gene are MNHNY and SVGAGI (reference sequence). This CDR3 has 16 residues. The chain's CDR3 is CASSYSRGGRNQPQHF. For the CDR3, the DNA is TGTGCCAGCAGTTACTCGAGGGGAGGTAGGAATCAGCCCCAGCATTTT.